Listed here are 7 T cell receptor beta chains from one sample, sequenced in a study of OX40 agonist ivuxolimab in advanced cancers. Measured with immunoSEQ multiplex PCR; TCRdb has only the in-frame clones, and not every one. Of tens of thousands of clones in the sample, under 95% are singletons; the top ten hold roughly 12%. Sequencing was performed on CD4+ or CD8+ T cells sorted from blood, taken in a trial of the OX40 agonist ivuxolimab. The receptors stem from an adult with an advanced solid tumor such as melanoma, head and neck, liver or kidney cancer.

The J gene is TRBJ1-1, the V gene TRBV6-4; weak D call: TRBD1 (5 bases). The V gene's germline CDR1 is MRHNA and CDR2 SNTAGT. Trimming shortened V by 7 bases and J by 6 bases, and 12 bases separated the two germline ends. The CDR3 contains 12 residues. The chain's CDR3 is CASTGIGAEAFF. CDR3 bases: TGTGCCAGCACAGGGATAGGTGCTGAAGCTTTCTTT.

This clone was counted between two and nine times. This rearrangement joins TRBV7-8 to TRBJ2-7; the D gene is possibly TRBD2 (5 bases). From germline, CDR1 is SGHVS and CDR2 FQNEAQ. V lost 2 bases and J 3 bases, leaving 8 bases between the germline ends. This CDR3 is built from 13 residues. The CDR3 DNA is TGTGCCAGCAGCTTACTAGCTTACTACGAGCAGTACTTC. This gives the protein CASSLLAYYEQYF.

Here the CDR3 DNA reads TGTGCCAGTAGTATGGAAGGGACAGACTTTTACGAGCAGTACTTC. This sequence encodes CASSMEGTDFYEQYF. The V call is TRBV19, the J call TRBJ2-7; 7 nucleotides agree with TRBD1. Germline-derived CDR1 and CDR2 are LNHDA and SQIVND (reference sequence). This CDR3 region has 15 residues. V lost 3 bases to trimming and J lost 4 bases; unmatched junction nucleotides: 9. The variable domain in full, with the rest retrieved from reference TRBV19 and TRBJ2-7, is DGGITQSPKYLFRKEGQNVTLSCEQNLNHDAMYWYRQDPGQGLRLIYYSQIVNDFQKGDIAEGYSVSREKKESFPLTVTSAQKNPTAFYLCASSMEGTDFYEQYFGPGTRLTVT.

The V gene is TRBV9, the J gene TRBJ1-2; a weak D match, TRBD1 (5 bases). This CDR3 is built from 15 residues. In germline, CDR1 is SGDLS, CDR2 YYNGEE. Trimming pared 0 bases from V and 1 base from J, leaving 10 bases between. The DNA of the CDR3 is TGTGCCAGCAGCGTAGATGAAGGGGATAACTATGGCTACACCTTC. As protein: CASSVDEGDNYGYTF.

This rearrangement joins TRBV27 to TRBJ2-3; weak D call: TRBD1 (5 bases). The CDR3 covers 16 residues. The V and J ends lost 7 bases and 5 bases respectively, with 22 bases between them. Germline assignment: CDR1 MNHEY and CDR2 SMNVEV (reference sequence). Written as DNA, the CDR3 is TGTGCCAGCAACCCCGGGCAGGGCCCATACGAAGATACGCAGTATTTT. It translates to CASNPGQGPYEDTQYF.

The chain has TRBV10-3 and TRBJ2-1; 7 bases are shared with TRBD2. This CDR3 is built from 16 residues. After removal of 0 bases from V and 0 bases from J, the junction contained 2 bases not matched to a gene. CDR1 and CDR2 (germline): ENHRY, SYGVKD. CDR3 sequence: CAISESWEGSYNEQFF. The DNA for the CDR3 is TGTGCCATCAGTGAGTCGTGGGAGGGCTCCTACAATGAGCAGTTCTTC.

The V and J genes are TRBV5-5 and TRBJ2-5; D not resolved. Trimming removed 5 bases at V and 3 bases at J, with 11 bases between. Germline V gene sequence: CDR1 SGHKS, CDR2 YYEKEE (reference sequence). This CDR3 region has 13 residues. Here the CDR3 reads CASRVALEETQYF. For the CDR3, the DNA is TGTGCCAGCAGGGTGGCCTTAGAAGAGACCCAGTACTTC.